This passage covers 14 T cell receptor beta chains from one sample sequenced in a study of early T cells in non-severe SARS-CoV-2 infection. TCRdb reprocessed the 5' RACE reads with MiXCR, giving one entry per CDR3 protein. Among roughly 56,000 distinct CDR3 sequences, roughly a tenth were seen once, and the ten largest hold 6% to 8%. The sample taken for sequencing was whole blood. These receptors came from an adult who was a healthcare worker with PCR-confirmed SARS-CoV-2 infection or an uninfected control (not recorded which).

The gene calls are TRBV30 and TRBJ2-7; D ambiguous. This CDR3 is 15 amino acids long. The V and J ends lost 0 bases and 5 bases respectively, with 17 bases between them. Germline-derived CDR1 and CDR2 are GTSNPN and SVGIG (reference sequence). CDR3 bases: TGTGCCTGGAGTGTACAACTCCCCCCCGCCCACGAGCAGTACTTC. Translation gives CAWSVQLPPAHEQYF.

This clonotype showed up many times. The chain is built from TRBV7-3 and TRBJ2-7, with D tentatively TRBD1 (6 bases). The CDR3 is 14 residues long. CDR1 SGHTA and CDR2 FQGTGA come from the germline V gene. V lost 2 bases to trimming and J lost 6 bases, with 14 bases between them. The CDR3 DNA reads as TGTGCCAGCAGCTTACTACAGGGTCCCTCCGAGCAGTACTTC. It codes for CASSLLQGPSEQYF.

This clonotype came up many times. The chain joins TRBV20-1 to TRBJ2-1; TRBD2 is a possible D gene (6 bases). Trimming left V 3 bases short and J 7 bases short, with 25 bases between. Germline CDR1 DFQATT, CDR2 SNEGSKA (reference sequence). CDR3 length equals 17 residues. In nucleotides, the CDR3 is TGCAGTGCTAGTCTGCACACCCGGGACGGGAGAACAAATGAGCAGTTCTTC. Translation gives CSASLHTRDGRTNEQFF.

V is TRBV11-3 and J is TRBJ2-1, with 14 bases fitting TRBD2. CDR3 length: 17 residues. V shed 5 bases and J 7 bases; nucleotides not matched to a gene: 10. Germline CDR1 reads SGHNT; CDR2 reads YENEEA. DNA for the CDR3: TGTGCCAGCAGCAAAATAACCGGGACTAGCGGGAGTAATGAGCAGTTCTTC. Protein sequence: CASSKITGTSGSNEQFF.

V is TRBV7-8 and J is TRBJ1-5, with 9 positions matching TRBD1. The germline V gene has CDR1 SGHVS and CDR2 FQNEAQ. CDR3 length equals 17 residues. J was trimmed by 3 bases and V by 5 bases; bases with no gene match: 11. This CDR3 is CASSAGTGPQANQPQHF. CDR3 bases: TGTGCCAGCAGCGCCGGGACAGGGCCCCAGGCCAATCAGCCCCAGCATTTT.

This sequence joins TRBV9 and TRBJ1-6; TRBD1 might be the D (6 bases). Trimming removed 0 bases at V and 5 bases at J, with 6 bases between. Germline values: CDR1 SGDLS, CDR2 YYNGEE. The CDR3 covers 14 residues. CDR3: CASSVEGDNSPLHF. CDR3 in DNA: TGTGCCAGCAGCGTAGAGGGGGATAATTCACCCCTCCACTTT.

This clonotype was found many times. The rearrangement uses TRBV24-1 and TRBJ2-5, with TRBD1 matching over 7 bases. This CDR3 contains 15 residues. In germline, CDR1 is KGHDR, CDR2 SFDVKD. V trimming: 3 bases; J trimming: 5 bases; junction bases outside the gene matches: 8. In DNA form, the CDR3 reads TGTGCCACCAGTGATCCTACAGGGGAGCACGAGACCCAGTACTTC. Translating gives CATSDPTGEHETQYF.

The rearrangement joins TRBV6-5 to TRBJ2-3; D may correspond to TRBD1 or TRBD2 (5 bases each). The CDR3 spans 14 residues. Germline CDR1 is MNHEY and CDR2 is SVGAGI. With 1 base removed from V and 1 base from J, the gap between germline ends came to 6 bases. The CDR3 sequence: CASSYWDGTDTQYF. CDR3 coding DNA: TGTGCCAGCAGTTACTGGGACGGCACAGATACGCAGTATTTT.

This clonotype was seen a few times. The chain links TRBV12-3 or TRBV12-4 to TRBJ1-1, with no clear D. There are 15 residues in the CDR3. The V end lost 1 base, the J end lost 0 bases, and 9 bases lay between the germline ends. CDR3 coding DNA: TGTGCCAGCAGTTTAGTGGCCGGTATGAACACTGAAGCTTTCTTT. This gives the protein CASSLVAGMNTEAFF.

This clonotype was recorded a few times. This sequence joins TRBV20-1 and TRBJ1-3, with TRBD1 as a possible D gene (6 bases). The germline CDR1 and CDR2 sequences are DFQATT and SNEGSKA (reference sequence). The CDR3 consists of 16 residues. Trimming shortened V by 5 bases and J by 1 base, and 18 bases separated the two germline ends. CDR3 bases: TGCAGTGCTGCCCCGGGACAACCTCTTTCTGGAAACACCATATATTTT. Translated: CSAAPGQPLSGNTIYF.

There are many counts of this clonotype. The chain carries TRBV4-2 and TRBJ2-1; D gene ambiguous. This CDR3 is 14 amino acids long. The germline CDR1 and CDR2 sequences are LGHNA and YNFKEQ. V was cut by 3 bases and J by 0 bases, with 6 bases left in between. The CDR3 sequence: CASSQESSYNEQFF. In DNA, the CDR3 is TGTGCCAGCAGCCAGGAGTCCTCCTACAATGAGCAGTTCTTC.

The chain employs TRBV20-1 and TRBJ1-2; no firm D call. The germline V gene encodes CDR1 DFQATT and CDR2 SNEGSKA (reference sequence). The CDR3 has 13 residues. Between the trimmed V and J ends, which lost 2 bases and 5 bases, there was a span of 12 bases. The CDR3 spells CSARQPAAYGYTF. The CDR3 DNA is TGCAGTGCTAGACAGCCGGCGGCTTATGGCTACACCTTC.

This clonotype has at least ten counts. V gene TRBV5-4 combines with J gene TRBJ2-2; D is uncertain. V was cut by 1 base and J by 6 bases, with 4 bases left in between. This CDR3 has 12 residues. The germline V gene encodes CDR1 SGHNT and CDR2 YYREEE (reference sequence). In nucleotides, the CDR3 is TGTGCCAGCAGCTTGAGGTCCGGGGAGCTGTTTTTT. Protein sequence: CASSLRSGELFF.

About this clonotype: The junction departs from germline at one end; a sequencing error may be responsible. V and J are TRBV7-7 and TRBJ2-3, with TRBD2 identical over 7 bases. The CDR3 is 15 amino acids. Germline CDR1 reads SSHAT; CDR2 reads FNYEAQ (reference sequence). The CDR3 region is CASSLGGRGTDTQYF. The CDR3 DNA reads TGTGCTAGCAGCTTAGGTGGGAGGGGCACAGATACGCAGTATTTT.